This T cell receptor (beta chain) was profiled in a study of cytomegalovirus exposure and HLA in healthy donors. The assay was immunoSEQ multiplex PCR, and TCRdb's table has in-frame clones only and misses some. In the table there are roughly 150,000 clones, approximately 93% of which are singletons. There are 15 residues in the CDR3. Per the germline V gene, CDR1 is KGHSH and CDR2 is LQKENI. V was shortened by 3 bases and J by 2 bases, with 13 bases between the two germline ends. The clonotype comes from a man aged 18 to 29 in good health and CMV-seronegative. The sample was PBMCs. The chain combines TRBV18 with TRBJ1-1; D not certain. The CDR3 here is CASSPNGAFNTEAFF. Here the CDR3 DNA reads TGTGCCAGCTCACCGAACGGAGCTTTTAACACTGAAGCTTTCTTT.